A selection of T cell receptor beta chains follows, all from one sample in a study of CD8 T cells in Susac syndrome. A single record per CDR3 protein comes from TCRdb applying MiXCR to the immunoSEQ multiplex PCR reads. The sample contains a few hundred thousand distinct CDR3 sequences, about 92% of which appear only once. Material: CD4+ T cells from PBMCs. The receptors originated from a human donor with multiple sclerosis. Each CDR3 is given with its conserved first and last residue. Fields, in order: D gene, clone size, V gene, J gene, CDR3 protein, CDR3 DNA. The D gene is left open where the match is weak. Rows give clone size only sometimes, using once, few, many, or a class for an expanded clone.

>-|-|TRBV7-3|TRBJ1-1
CASSLSPGSTEAFF
TGTGCCAGCAGCTTAAGTCCGGGCAGTACTGAAGCTTTCTTT
>-|-|TRBV4-3|TRBJ1-1
CASSKGHMNTEAFF
TGCGCCAGCAGCAAGGGACACATGAACACTGAAGCTTTCTTT
>-|-|TRBV6-6|TRBJ1-4
CASSYGGGNEKLFF
TGTGCCAGCAGTTATGGGGGGGGCAATGAAAAACTGTTTTTT
>-|-|TRBV21-1|TRBJ2-1
CASSGPRAVRRRGDNEQFF
TGTGCCAGCAGCGGGCCTCGGGCAGTCCGTCGCCGGGGAGATAATGAGCAGTTCTTC
>TRBD2|-|TRBV5-1|TRBJ2-5
CASSSGGAVVETQYF
TGCGCCAGCTCTAGCGGGGGGGCCGTCGTAGAGACCCAGTACTTC
>-|-|TRBV14|TRBJ2-3
CASSRSAGGTDTQYF
TGTGCCAGCAGCCGAAGCGCAGGGGGCACAGATACGCAGTATTTT
>-|-|TRBV28|TRBJ2-1
CASSHWDSGLATLNEQFF
TGTGCCAGCAGTCACTGGGACAGCGGCCTAGCGACCCTCAATGAGCAGTTCTTC
>TRBD2|-|TRBV5-6|TRBJ2-3
CASSLDSSGRAWTDTQYF
TGTGCCAGCAGCTTGGATTCCAGCGGGAGGGCCTGGACAGATACGCAGTATTTT
>TRBD1|once|TRBV29-1|TRBJ1-5
CSVAQGMDQPQHF
TGCAGCGTTGCACAGGGGATGGATCAGCCCCAGCATTTT
>-|once|TRBV19|TRBJ2-3
CASQSVGAPTDTQYF
TGTGCCAGTCAATCGGTCGGAGCGCCCACAGATACGCAGTATTTT
>-|-|TRBV5-1|TRBJ2-2
CASGDDSWNTGELFF
TGCGCCAGCGGCGACGACAGCTGGAACACCGGGGAGCTGTTTTTT
>-|-|TRBV12-3/TRBV12-4|TRBJ2-2
CASSFAAGNTGELFF
TGTGCCAGCAGTTTCGCGGCGGGCAACACCGGGGAGCTGTTTTTT
>-|-|TRBV6-2/TRBV6-3|TRBJ2-5
CASSILVETQYF
TGTGCCAGCAGTATTCTAGTGGAGACCCAGTACTTC
>TRBD1|-|TRBV7-3|TRBJ2-1
CASSLWGDRGQSEQFF
TGTGCCAGCAGCTTATGGGGGGACAGGGGGCAGAGTGAGCAGTTCTTC
>-|-|TRBV20-1|TRBJ1-2
CSARDRAVRGYTF
TGCAGTGCTAGAGATCGGGCAGTGAGGGGCTACACCTTC
>-|-|TRBV29-1|TRBJ2-7
CSAATGTPYEQYF
TGCAGCGCAGCTACCGGGACCCCCTACGAGCAGTACTTC
>-|once|TRBV7-9|TRBJ2-6
CASSFPAGANVLTF
TGTGCCAGCAGCTTCCCGGCGGGGGCCAACGTCCTGACTTTC
>TRBD2|-|TRBV7-2|TRBJ2-3
CASSLAPQVPGGPGTQYF
TGTGCCAGCAGCTTAGCCCCCCAGGTCCCGGGAGGGCCGGGTACGCAGTATTTT
>-|-|TRBV7-9|TRBJ1-2
CASRPPGGYGYTF
TGTGCCAGCAGGCCACCGGGCGGCTATGGCTACACCTTC
>-|once|TRBV7-2|TRBJ2-1
CASSLESRTEQFF
TGTGCCAGCAGCTTAGAATCTAGGACAGAGCAGTTCTTC
>-|-|TRBV29-1|TRBJ2-7
CSVRGDSYEQYF
TGCAGCGTGAGGGGGGACTCCTACGAGCAGTACTTC
>-|-|TRBV5-6|TRBJ2-5
CASSLQGLGQETQYF
TGTGCCAGCAGCTTACAGGGTTTAGGCCAAGAGACCCAGTACTTC
>TRBD1|-|TRBV6-2/TRBV6-3|TRBJ2-7
CASSSPGQRHEQYF
TGTGCCAGCAGTTCTCCGGGACAGCGCCACGAGCAGTACTTC
>TRBD1|-|TRBV7-9|TRBJ2-3
CASSGGQIFTDTQYF
TGTGCCAGCAGCGGGGGACAGATTTTCACAGATACGCAGTATTTT
>TRBD2|-|TRBV29-1|TRBJ2-1
CSVAGLAGMSSYNEQFF
TGCAGCGTGGCTGGACTAGCGGGCATGAGCTCCTACAATGAGCAGTTCTTC
>-|once|TRBV20-1|TRBJ1-5
CSARDGGYSNQPQHF
TGCAGTGCTAGAGATGGAGGATATAGCAATCAGCCCCAGCATTTT
>-|-|TRBV6-5|TRBJ1-1
CASSYLRGTVNTEAFF
TGTGCCAGCAGTTACTTACGGGGGACCGTGAACACTGAAGCTTTCTTT
>-|-|TRBV7-9|TRBJ1-5
CASSASRGPGGNQPQHF
TGTGCCAGCAGTGCATCCCGGGGGCCTGGGGGTAATCAGCCCCAGCATTTT
>TRBD2|few|TRBV4-1|TRBJ2-7
CASSQVTPSGIHEQYF
TGCGCCAGCAGCCAAGTCACTCCTAGCGGGATTCACGAGCAGTACTTC
>-|once|TRBV6-2/TRBV6-3|TRBJ2-1
CASTPYSSYNEQFF
TGTGCCAGCACCCCCTATAGCTCCTACAATGAGCAGTTCTTC
>TRBD1|-|TRBV9|TRBJ2-1
CASSGTGLTYNEQFF
TGTGCCAGCAGCGGGACAGGGCTTACCTACAATGAGCAGTTCTTC
>-|-|TRBV5-1|TRBJ2-7
CASSFMGSSDKQYF
TGCGCCAGCAGCTTCATGGGGTCCTCGGACAAGCAGTACTTC
>-|-|TRBV5-1|TRBJ2-1
CASSLGSNNEQFF
TGCGCCAGCAGCTTGGGGTCTAACAATGAGCAGTTCTTC
>TRBD1|-|TRBV19|TRBJ1-6
CASKGGGRNSPLHF
TGTGCCAGTAAGGGAGGGGGCAGGAATTCACCCCTCCACTTT
>TRBD2|-|TRBV6-1|TRBJ2-4
CASNPAGLAENRGAKNIQYF
TGTGCCAGCAACCCCGCGGGACTAGCCGAAAATAGGGGGGCCAAAAACATTCAGTACTTC
>-|-|TRBV7-9|TRBJ1-2
CASSLISTALGYTF
TGTGCCAGCAGCTTAATCTCGACAGCGCTTGGCTACACCTTC
>TRBD1|-|TRBV20-1|TRBJ1-2
CSAPTLDRGHGYTF
TGCAGTGCTCCCACTTTAGACAGGGGGCATGGCTACACCTTC
>TRBD2|-|TRBV20-1|TRBJ2-1
CSARDHGGSTSGSGSSYNEQFF
TGCAGTGCTAGAGACCATGGAGGGTCGACTAGCGGGAGTGGTAGCTCCTACAATGAGCAGTTCTTC
>TRBD2|-|TRBV4-1|TRBJ2-7
CASSRLAGFSYEQYF
TGCGCCAGCTCCAGACTAGCGGGCTTCTCCTACGAGCAGTACTTC
>TRBD1|-|TRBV5-1|TRBJ1-1
CASSRDLQGTEAFF
TGCGCCAGCAGCAGGGACTTACAGGGGACTGAAGCTTTCTTT
>TRBD1|-|TRBV12-3/TRBV12-4|TRBJ1-1
CASSGGQGRPGAEAFF
TGTGCCAGCAGTGGGGGACAGGGGCGACCGGGCGCTGAAGCTTTCTTT
>-|once|TRBV12-3/TRBV12-4|TRBJ1-3
CASSLDRISGNTIYF
TGTGCCAGCAGTTTAGACAGGATCTCTGGAAACACCATATATTTT
>-|once|TRBV7-8|TRBJ1-6
CASSPRTQYSPLHF
TGTGCCAGCAGCCCCAGGACCCAGTACTCACCCCTCCACTTT
>-|-|TRBV7-9|TRBJ2-7
CASSSSGYLFEQYF
TGTGCCAGCAGCTCGTCCGGGTACCTCTTCGAGCAGTACTTC
>TRBD1|-|TRBV5-5|TRBJ2-2
CASSPGDRLTGELFF
TGTGCCAGCAGCCCGGGGGACAGGTTGACCGGGGAGCTGTTTTTT
>-|-|TRBV6-2/TRBV6-3|TRBJ2-5
CASSYEGLSVETQYF
TGTGCCAGCAGTTACGAGGGACTTAGCGTGGAGACCCAGTACTTC